This T cell receptor beta chain emerged from a study of CXCR3-negative and CXCR3-positive naive CD8 T cells (dated by TCRdb to between 2018 and 2021). Background on the whole study: In total, 130 million to 150 million TRB reads were obtained, which works out to roughly 1.5 +/- 0.3 million reads per library. Data from 11 donors, pooled across two independent experiments, went into the diversity and physicochemical repertoire analyses. TRBV-TRBJ cluster analysis included naive subsets from about 5 donors and memory cells from 3 donors.

About this clonotype itself: Which antigen it targets is not known.

The reads were generated on a NextSeq 550. The Human TCR Profiling Kit (MiLaboratory) was used to make UMI-labeled 5' RACE TRB cDNA libraries. cDNA synthesis used the entire amount of extracted RNA, and PCR amplification then used the entire amount of cDNA produced. The libraries were made side by side, with each library going through the same number of PCR cycles. As for the authors' bioinformatics: About 57,000 +/- 9,900 unique UMI-labeled TRB cDNA molecules per library were extracted with MIGEC and MiXCR, with at least two reads per UMI required. Each library averaged about 40,000 +/- 10,000 functional in-frame TRB CDR3 nucleotide clonotypes without stop codons. After each sample was downsampled to 5000 UMI-labeled TRB molecules, VDJtools was used to calculate diversity metrics such as normalized Shannon-Wiener and Chao1. VDJtools computed clonotype-size-weighted physicochemical properties of the central five CDR3 residues: interaction energy, strength, volume and Kidera factor 4. Each entry corresponds to one CDR3 protein sequence from reads that TCRdb reprocessed, and DNA is not given. TCRdb assigned the V and J calls; the authors' analysis was not used. The sample table includes over 50,000 distinct CDR3 sequences. Roughly 0.73% of the sample is in the top ten clones.

General findings and caveats noted by the study authors: Within the same donor, TRBV-TRBJ usage looked similar between naive CXCR3-negative and CXCR3-positive cells, but memory cells had distinct patterns. Freshly isolated PBMCs were used for most assays because CXCR3 expression partially decreased after cryopreservation. Both naive subsets had comparably high repertoire diversity, while memory CD8+ T cells had much lower repertoire diversity. Compared with CXCR3-negative naive cells, CXCR3-positive naive cells had TRB CDR3s with higher hydrophobicity (lower Kidera factor 4), lower energy, and higher strength and volume indices. Because surface CD5, which is linked to self-reactivity in mice, was comparable between the naive subsets, TCR interaction strength was also inferred from TRB CDR3 physicochemical properties.

Each CD8+ T cell subset was flow-sorted in triplicate, and 250,000 to 350,000 cells per subset were placed directly into RLT lysis buffer. To exclude memory contaminants, naive CD8+ T cells were stringently defined as CD45RO-CCR7+CD27+CD95-. Peripheral blood mononuclear cells were isolated from buffy coats by standard density gradient centrifugation. A FACSAria III was used to flow-sort naive CD8+ T cells into CXCR3-negative and CXCR3-positive populations. An RNeasy Mini Kit was used to extract total RNA from the sorted cells. This TCR came from a human donor in good health. Some clones in this sample may be carry-over from other donors' samples. The sequencing input was naive CXCR3+ CD8+ T cells from blood. Taken with the paper, the label for cell subset or site translates to: CD45RO-CCR7+CD27+CD95- naive CD8+ T cells expressing CXCR3 (TNR3+).

This receptor has the CDR3 CASTSGSEQFF. Here the chain combines TRBV12-3 or TRBV12-4 and TRBJ2-1. The CDR3 holds 11 amino acids from the cysteine to the phenylalanine. DNA was not recorded.